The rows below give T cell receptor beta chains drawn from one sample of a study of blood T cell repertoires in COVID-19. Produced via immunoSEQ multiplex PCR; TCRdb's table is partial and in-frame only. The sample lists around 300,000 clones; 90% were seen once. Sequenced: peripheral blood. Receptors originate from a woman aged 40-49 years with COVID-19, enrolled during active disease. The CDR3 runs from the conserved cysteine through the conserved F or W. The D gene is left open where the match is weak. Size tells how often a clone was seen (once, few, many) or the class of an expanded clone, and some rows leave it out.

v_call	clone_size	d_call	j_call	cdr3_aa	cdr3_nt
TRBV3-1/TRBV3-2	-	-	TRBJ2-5	CASSQKRQQETQYF	TGTGCCAGCAGCCAAAAGCGTCAGCAAGAGACCCAGTACTTC
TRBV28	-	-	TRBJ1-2	CASSLLVVLTGPIYYGYTF	TGTGCCAGCAGTTTATTAGTCGTATTGACAGGTCCCATATACTATGGCTACACCTTC
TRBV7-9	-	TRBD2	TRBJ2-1	CASSLTTSGNPNEQFF	TGTGCCAGCAGCTTAACCACTAGCGGGAACCCTAATGAGCAGTTCTTC
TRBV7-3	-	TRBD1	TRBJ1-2	CASSREGARVQGYTF	TGTGCCAGCAGCCGAGAGGGGGCGCGGGTCCAGGGCTACACCTTC
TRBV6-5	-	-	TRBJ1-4	CASSYLQNEKLFF	TGTGCCAGCAGTTACCTCCAGAATGAAAAACTGTTTTTT
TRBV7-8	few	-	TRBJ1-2	CASSLVMVEVGGLGYGYTF	TGTGCCAGCAGCTTAGTAATGGTGGAGGTAGGGGGTTTAGGCTATGGCTACACCTTC
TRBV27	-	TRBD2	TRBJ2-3	CASSLREGRGGSDTQYF	TGTGCCAGCAGTTTACGTGAGGGACGGGGGGGATCAGATACGCAGTATTTT
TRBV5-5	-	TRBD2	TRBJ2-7	CASSLNRLATDYEQYF	TGTGCCAGCAGCCTGAATCGACTAGCGACAGACTACGAGCAGTACTTC
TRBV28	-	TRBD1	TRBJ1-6	CASGRGRATGVRSPLHF	TGTGCCAGCGGCCGGGGGAGGGCGACAGGGGTTCGATCACCCCTCCACTTT
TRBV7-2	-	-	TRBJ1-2	CASSLAAAPNYGYTF	TGTGCCAGCAGCTTAGCCGCGGCCCCGAACTATGGCTACACCTTC
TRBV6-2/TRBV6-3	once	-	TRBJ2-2	CASSRDRLNTGELFF	TGTGCCAGCAGTAGAGACAGGTTGAACACCGGGGAGCTGTTTTTT
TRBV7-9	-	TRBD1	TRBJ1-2	CASSTRDRGLYGYTF	TGTGCCAGCAGCACCCGGGACAGGGGATTATATGGCTACACCTTC
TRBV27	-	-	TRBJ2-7	CASSYRMGAPYEQYF	TGTGCCAGCAGTTATCGGATGGGAGCCCCCTACGAGCAGTACTTC
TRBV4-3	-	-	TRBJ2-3	CASSARGGGPGSADTQYF	TGCGCCAGCAGCGCCCGGGGAGGGGGGCCCGGGAGCGCAGATACGCAGTATTTT
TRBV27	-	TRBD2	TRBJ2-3	CASSPETSRVDTQYF	TGTGCCAGCAGTCCCGAGACTAGCAGGGTGGATACGCAGTATTTT
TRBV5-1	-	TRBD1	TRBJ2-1	CASTVPETGEGDNEQFF	TGCGCCAGCACCGTCCCCGAGACAGGGGAAGGGGACAATGAGCAGTTCTTC
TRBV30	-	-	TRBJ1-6	CAWEQGGNSPLHF	TGTGCCTGGGAGCAAGGGGGAAATTCACCCCTCCACTTT
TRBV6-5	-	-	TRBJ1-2	CASRATANYGYTF	TGTGCCAGCCGAGCCACAGCTAACTATGGCTACACCTTC
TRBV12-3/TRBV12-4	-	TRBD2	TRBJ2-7	CASSREGYEQYF	TGTGCCAGCAGTAGGGAGGGTTACGAGCAGTACTTC
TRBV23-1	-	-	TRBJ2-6	CASSQKGSGANVLTF	TGCGCCAGCAGTCAAAAGGGGTCTGGGGCCAACGTCCTGACTTTC
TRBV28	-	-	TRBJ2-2	CASSRGTGELFF	TGTGCCAGCAGTCGGGGGACCGGGGAGCTGTTTTTT
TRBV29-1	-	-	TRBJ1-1	CSVLTGQNTEAFF	TGCAGCGTTCTGACCGGACAGAACACTGAAGCTTTCTTT
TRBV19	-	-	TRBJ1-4	CASSSLLQEKLFF	TGTGCCAGTAGCAGCCTATTACAGGAAAAACTGTTTTTT
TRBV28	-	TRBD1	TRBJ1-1	CASSFQGGTEAFF	TGTGCCAGCAGTTTTCAGGGGGGCACTGAAGCTTTCTTT
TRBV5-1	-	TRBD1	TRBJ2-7	CASSPPGQRPYEQYF	TGCGCCAGCAGTCCCCCGGGACAGAGGCCCTACGAGCAGTACTTC
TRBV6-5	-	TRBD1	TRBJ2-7	CASSYSGTGLSYEQYF	TGTGCCAGCAGTTACTCGGGGACAGGGCTCTCCTACGAGCAGTACTTC
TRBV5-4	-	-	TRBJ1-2	CASSLEDERLGGYTF	TGTGCCAGCAGCTTGGAGGATGAGAGGTTGGGTGGCTACACCTTC
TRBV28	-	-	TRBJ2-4	CASSIQVAKNIQYF	TGTGCCAGCAGCATACAGGTAGCCAAAAACATTCAGTACTTC
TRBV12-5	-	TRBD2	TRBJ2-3	CASGRGLAGTDTQYF	TGTGCTAGTGGTAGGGGACTAGCGGGAACAGATACGCAGTATTTT
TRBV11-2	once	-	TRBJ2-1	CASSVPVLRGNEQFF	TGTGCCAGCAGCGTCCCCGTCTTGAGAGGGAATGAGCAGTTCTTC
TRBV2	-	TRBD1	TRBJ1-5	CASSSTGGHQPQHF	TGTGCCAGCAGTTCTACAGGGGGGCATCAGCCCCAGCATTTT
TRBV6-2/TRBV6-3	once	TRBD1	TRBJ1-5	CASSRQGRNQPQHF	TGTGCCAGCAGTAGACAGGGACGGAATCAGCCCCAGCATTTT
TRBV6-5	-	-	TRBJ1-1	CASRLDRNTEAFF	TGTGCCAGCAGGTTGGACAGGAACACTGAAGCTTTCTTT
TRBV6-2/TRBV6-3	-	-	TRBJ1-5	CASSSLSAVSNQPQHF	TGTGCCAGCAGTTCCCTTTCCGCAGTAAGCAATCAGCCCCAGCATTTT
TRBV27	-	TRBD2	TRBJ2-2	CASSILRTSGRAGELFF	TGTGCCAGCAGTATTCTCAGGACTAGCGGGAGGGCCGGGGAGCTGTTTTTT
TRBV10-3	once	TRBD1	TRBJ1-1	CAIRPGQGYTEAFF	TGTGCCATCAGACCGGGACAGGGTTACACTGAAGCTTTCTTT
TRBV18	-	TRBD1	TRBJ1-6	CASSPDRNHSPLHF	TGTGCCAGCTCACCGGACAGGAATCATTCACCCCTCCACTTT
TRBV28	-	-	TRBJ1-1	CASSFLETEAFF	-
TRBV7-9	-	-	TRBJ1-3	CASSFSTGLGNTIYF	TGTGCCAGCAGCTTTAGTACAGGCCTCGGAAACACCATATATTTT
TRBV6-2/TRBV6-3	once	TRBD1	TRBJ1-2	CASSDRDRSGYTF	TGTGCCAGCAGCGACCGGGACAGGAGTGGCTACACCTTC
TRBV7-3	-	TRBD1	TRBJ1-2	CASSFRGQGGYTF	TGTGCCAGCAGCTTCAGGGGGCAAGGGGGCTACACCTTC
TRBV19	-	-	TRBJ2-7	CASSAYDYEQYF	TGTGCCAGTAGTGCCTACGACTACGAGCAGTACTTC